The source of this T cell receptor (beta chain) is a study of graft-versus-host responses after intestinal transplantation. The table came from immunoSEQ multiplex PCR; TCRdb's copy has only in-frame clones and leaves some out. The sample holds around 84,000 clones, roughly 87% seen once. Note on this clone: What it binds is unknown.

CDR3 length equals 14 residues. Germline trimming cut 2 bases from V and 6 bases from J; bases unmatched to any gene: 2. Per germline, CDR1 SGHNT and CDR2 YENEEA. This clonotype was sampled from a human donor who received an intestinal transplant. The sequencing used unstimulated CD8+ T cells sorted from spleen or lymph node cells, collected before intestinal transplant. The chain has TRBV11-3 and TRBJ2-1; 9 bases agree with TRBD1. The CDR3 sequence: CASSLRQGVNEQFF. The DNA of the CDR3 is TGTGCCAGCAGCTTACGACAGGGGGTCAATGAGCAGTTCTTC.